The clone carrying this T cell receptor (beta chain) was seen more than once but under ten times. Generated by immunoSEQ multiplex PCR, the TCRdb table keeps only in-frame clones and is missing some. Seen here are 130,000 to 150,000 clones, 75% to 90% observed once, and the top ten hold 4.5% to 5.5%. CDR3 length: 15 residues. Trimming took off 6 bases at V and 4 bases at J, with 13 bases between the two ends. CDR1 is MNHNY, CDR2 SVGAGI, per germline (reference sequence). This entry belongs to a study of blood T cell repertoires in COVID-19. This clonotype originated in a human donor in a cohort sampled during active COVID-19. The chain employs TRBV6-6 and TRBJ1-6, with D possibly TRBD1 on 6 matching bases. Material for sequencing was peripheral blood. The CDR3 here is CASRRAGDYNSPLHF. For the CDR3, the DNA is TGTGCCAGCAGGAGGGCAGGGGATTATAATTCACCCCTCCACTTT.